This T cell receptor beta chain was documented in a study of shared clonotypes between healthy human individuals. Germline V gives CDR1 MNHNS, CDR2 SASEGT. J was trimmed by 2 bases and V by 6 bases; bases with no gene match: 6. This CDR3 is built from 14 residues. This table comes from immunoSEQ multiplex PCR, and its TCRdb copy is limited to in-frame clones, with some not included. Here the sample spans 500,000 to 550,000 clones, around 96% being singletons. This chain links TRBV6-1 with TRBJ1-1; 7 positions match TRBD1. The source is a woman aged 25 to 39 in good health. The specimen sequenced was naive CD4+ T cells sorted from blood. Subset reported: CD45RA+ positively selected. The CDR3 spells CASRLTGDNTEAFF. The CDR3 DNA sequence: TGTGCCAGCAGACTCACAGGGGATAACACTGAAGCTTTCTTT.